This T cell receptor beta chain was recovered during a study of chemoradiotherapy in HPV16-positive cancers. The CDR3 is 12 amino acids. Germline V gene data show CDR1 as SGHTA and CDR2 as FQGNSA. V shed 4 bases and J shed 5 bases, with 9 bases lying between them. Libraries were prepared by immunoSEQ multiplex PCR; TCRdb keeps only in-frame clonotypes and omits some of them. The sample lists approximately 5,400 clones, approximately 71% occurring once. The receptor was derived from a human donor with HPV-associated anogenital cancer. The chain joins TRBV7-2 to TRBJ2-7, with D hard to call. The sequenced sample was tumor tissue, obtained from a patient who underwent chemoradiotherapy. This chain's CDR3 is CASSSGPNEQYF. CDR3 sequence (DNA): TGTGCCAGCAGCTCGGGCCCAAACGAGCAGTACTTC. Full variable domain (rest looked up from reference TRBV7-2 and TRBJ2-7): GAGVSQSPSNKVTEKGKDVELRCDPISGHTALYWYRQSLGQGLEFLIYFQGNSAPDKSGLPSDRFSAERTGGSVSTLTIQRTQQEDSAVYLCASSSGPNEQYFGPGTRLTVT.